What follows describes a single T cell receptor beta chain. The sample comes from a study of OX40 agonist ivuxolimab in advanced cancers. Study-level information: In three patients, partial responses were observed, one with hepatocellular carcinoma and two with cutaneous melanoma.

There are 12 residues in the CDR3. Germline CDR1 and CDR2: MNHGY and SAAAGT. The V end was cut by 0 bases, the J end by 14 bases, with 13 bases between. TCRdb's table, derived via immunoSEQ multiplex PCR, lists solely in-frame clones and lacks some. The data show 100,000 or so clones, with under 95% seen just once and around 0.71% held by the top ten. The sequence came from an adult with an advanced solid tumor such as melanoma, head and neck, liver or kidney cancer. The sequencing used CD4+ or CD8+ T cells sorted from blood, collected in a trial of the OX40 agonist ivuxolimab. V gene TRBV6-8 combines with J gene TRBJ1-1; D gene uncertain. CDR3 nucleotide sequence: TGTGCCAGCAGTTACTCTACCCCAGTTTGCTTCTTT. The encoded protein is CASSYSTPVCFF.